The clone carrying this TCR beta chain has more than one count but fewer than ten. Its antigen is not identified. The V end was cut by 4 bases, the J end by 5 bases, with 8 bases between. This CDR3 comprises 11 residues. Per germline, CDR1 SQVTM and CDR2 ANQGSEA. This specimen belongs to a study of beta chain features in type 1 diabetes. Expressed TCRB transcripts were sequenced, since all the RNA that had been isolated was reverse transcribed. The table came from immunoSEQ multiplex PCR; TCRdb's copy has only in-frame clones and leaves some out. The sample contains roughly 370,000 clones, 14% of which appear only once. Over 95% purity was reached by all sorted populations. Whole-study findings and limits: Cells with high TCR expression could be over-represented when cDNA is sequenced. Resolution of whether HLA type affects TCRB rearrangement was not achieved here.

J is TRBJ2-5 and V is TRBV29-1, with D uncertain. Source material: naive CD4+ T cells from blood. This sequence originates from a man younger than 40 in good health. In DNA form, the CDR3 reads TGCAGCGTTGCACCCCTGGAGACCCAGTACTTC. Its protein is CSVAPLETQYF.